Listed below are T cell receptor beta chains from one sample, sequenced in a study of T cells in localized non-small cell lung cancer. TCRdb's table, derived via immunoSEQ multiplex PCR, lists solely in-frame clones and lacks some. The sample consists of tens of thousands of clones, around 77% of them appearing once. Source: peripheral blood, taken before any cancer treatment. These TCRs come from a man between 40 and 75 years old with stage I squamous cell lung carcinoma. Both conserved end residues are part of each CDR3. D genes are given only for firm matches. Clone size is not always given. Where it is, it says once, few, many or a class for expanded clones.

size: -; V: TRBV6-1; J: TRBJ2-7; D: -; CDR3: CASSEKLPYEQYF; DNA: TGTGCCAGCAGTGAAAAGTTGCCCTACGAGCAGTACTTC
size: -; V: TRBV7-2; J: TRBJ2-7; D: -; CDR3: CASSFRGASYEQYF; DNA: TGTGCCAGCAGCTTCCGCGGGGCCTCCTACGAGCAGTACTTC
size: -; V: TRBV28; J: TRBJ1-5; D: TRBD1; CDR3: CASSLLGQGGQPQHF; DNA: TGTGCCAGCAGTTTATTAGGACAGGGAGGACAGCCCCAGCATTTT
size: -; V: TRBV5-1; J: TRBJ2-2; D: -; CDR3: CASSFGEGHTGELFF; DNA: TGCGCCAGCAGCTTTGGGGAAGGGCACACCGGGGAGCTGTTTTTT
size: few; V: TRBV6-6; J: TRBJ1-1; D: -; CDR3: CASSYSVGSSNTEAFF; DNA: TGTGCCAGCAGTTACTCCGTCGGCAGCTCGAACACTGAAGCTTTCTTT
size: -; V: TRBV19; J: TRBJ2-7; D: TRBD1; CDR3: CASSSGQQSYEQYF; DNA: TGTGCCAGTAGTTCGGGACAGCAGTCCTACGAGCAGTACTTC
size: -; V: TRBV7-6; J: TRBJ2-7; D: -; CDR3: CASSLGGFGEQYF; DNA: TGTGCCAGCAGCCTGGGCGGGTTCGGGGAGCAGTACTTC
size: -; V: TRBV5-5; J: TRBJ2-3; D: -; CDR3: CASSFNGDTQYF; DNA: TGTGCCAGCAGCTTTAACGGAGATACGCAGTATTTT
size: -; V: TRBV7-2; J: TRBJ2-4; D: TRBD2; CDR3: CASSLVWGGIAKNIQYF; DNA: TGTGCCAGCAGCTTAGTATGGGGGGGAATAGCCAAAAACATTCAGTACTTC
size: few; V: TRBV5-4; J: TRBJ2-3; D: TRBD2; CDR3: CASSPGLAGGHRADTQYF; DNA: TGTGCCAGCAGCCCCGGACTAGCGGGGGGGCACAGGGCAGATACGCAGTATTTT
size: once; V: TRBV18; J: TRBJ1-1; D: TRBD1; CDR3: CASLGQGATEAFF; DNA: TGTGCCAGCCTGGGACAGGGGGCAACTGAAGCTTTCTTT
size: -; V: TRBV5-1; J: TRBJ2-1; D: TRBD2; CDR3: CASSLGTSGNEQFF; DNA: TGCGCCAGCAGCTTGGGGACTAGTGGAAATGAGCAGTTCTTC
size: once; V: TRBV11-2; J: TRBJ2-1; D: TRBD2; CDR3: CASSWSGGDEQFF; DNA: TGTGCCAGCAGCTGGAGCGGGGGTGATGAGCAGTTCTTC
size: -; V: TRBV2; J: TRBJ1-5; D: TRBD1; CDR3: CASSQTGGYQPQHF; DNA: TGTGCCAGCAGCCAGACAGGGGGGTATCAGCCCCAGCATTTT
size: -; V: TRBV6-5; J: TRBJ2-3; D: -; CDR3: CASRESTDTQYF; DNA: TGTGCCAGCAGGGAATCCACAGATACGCAGTATTTT
size: -; V: TRBV21-1; J: TRBJ2-2; D: -; CDR3: CASSSRNPGELFF; DNA: TGTGCCAGCAGCAGCAGGAACCCCGGGGAGCTGTTTTTT
size: -; V: TRBV7-9; J: TRBJ1-3; D: -; CDR3: CASSLESNTIYF; DNA: TGTGCCAGCAGCTTAGAAAGCAACACCATATATTTT
size: once; V: TRBV7-2; J: TRBJ2-7; D: -; CDR3: CASSLAGHANEQYF; DNA: TGTGCCAGCAGCTTAGCTGGCCATGCGAACGAGCAGTACTTC
size: few; V: TRBV7-9; J: TRBJ1-1; D: -; CDR3: CASSPLVTEAFF; DNA: TGTGCCAGCAGCCCCCTCGTGACTGAAGCTTTCTTT
size: -; V: TRBV28; J: TRBJ1-5; D: -; CDR3: CASGLLGNQPQHF; DNA: TGTGCCAGTGGGCTCCTTGGCAATCAGCCCCAGCATTTT
size: -; V: TRBV10-1; J: TRBJ2-1; D: -; CDR3: CASSGAQIQFF; DNA: TGCGCCAGCAGTGGAGCTCAAATACAGTTCTTC
size: -; V: TRBV5-6; J: TRBJ2-2; D: -; CDR3: CASSLYGELFF; DNA: TGTGCCAGCAGCTTGTATGGGGAGCTGTTTTTT
size: -; V: TRBV9; J: TRBJ2-3; D: TRBD2; CDR3: CASSPTSGTYTDTQYF; DNA: TGTGCCAGCAGTCCGACTAGCGGGACGTACACAGATACGCAGTATTTT
size: -; V: TRBV28; J: TRBJ1-3; D: TRBD1; CDR3: CASRRQGGGNTIYF; DNA: TGTGCCAGCAGGAGACAGGGAGGCGGAAACACCATATATTTT
size: few; V: TRBV5-4; J: TRBJ2-6; D: -; CDR3: CASSLVAGAGANVLTF; DNA: TGTGCCAGCAGCTTGGTAGCAGGGGCTGGGGCCAACGTCCTGACTTTC
size: -; V: TRBV6-6; J: TRBJ2-3; D: -; CDR3: CASSYSSAVSDTQYF; DNA: TGTGCCAGCAGTTACTCGAGCGCTGTTTCAGATACGCAGTATTTT
size: -; V: TRBV28; J: TRBJ1-5; D: -; CDR3: CATKFSRAGPQHF; DNA: TGTGCCACCAAGTTTTCCCGAGCAGGGCCCCAGCATTTT
size: once; V: TRBV2; J: TRBJ2-1; D: TRBD2; CDR3: CASGGLAEGEQFF; DNA: TGTGCCAGCGGGGGACTAGCAGAGGGTGAGCAGTTCTTC
size: many; V: TRBV18; J: TRBJ1-5; D: TRBD1; CDR3: CASSPGQGDQPQHF; DNA: TGTGCCAGCTCACCCGGACAGGGGGATCAGCCCCAGCATTTT
size: -; V: TRBV28; J: TRBJ2-5; D: TRBD1; CDR3: CASSLTGVDTQYF; DNA: TGTGCCAGCAGTTTGACAGGGGTCGATACCCAGTACTTC
size: -; V: TRBV5-1; J: TRBJ1-5; D: -; CDR3: CASSPDREGQPQHF; DNA: TGCGCCAGCAGCCCGGACAGAGAGGGGCAGCCCCAGCATTTT
size: once; V: TRBV6-1; J: TRBJ2-3; D: TRBD2; CDR3: CASSDLAGVGDTQYF; DNA: TGTGCCAGCAGTGACCTAGCGGGAGTTGGGGATACGCAGTATTTT
size: -; V: TRBV5-6; J: TRBJ2-1; D: TRBD2; CDR3: CASSLVAAGGTSNEQFF; DNA: TGTGCCAGCAGCTTGGTTGCAGCGGGGGGTACTTCCAATGAGCAGTTCTTC
size: once; V: TRBV6-5; J: TRBJ1-6; D: -; CDR3: CATRVGDYNSPLHF; DNA: TGTGCCACTCGAGTAGGTGACTATAATTCACCCCTCCACTTT
size: -; V: TRBV18; J: TRBJ2-1; D: -; CDR3: CASSLGGNEQFF; DNA: TGTGCCAGCTCACTAGGGGGCAATGAGCAGTTCTTC
size: few; V: TRBV15; J: TRBJ2-4; D: -; CDR3: CATSRDPHGLTKNIQYF; DNA: TGTGCCACCAGCAGAGACCCACATGGCTTGACAAAAAACATTCAGTACTTC
size: -; V: TRBV5-1; J: TRBJ1-2; D: -; CDR3: CASSLLGGTDYGYTF; DNA: TGCGCCAGCAGCTTGCTAGGGGGGACCGACTATGGCTACACCTTC
size: -; V: TRBV5-6; J: TRBJ1-6; D: -; CDR3: CASSPKIGDSPLHF; DNA: TGTGCCAGCAGCCCCAAGATAGGGGACTCACCCCTCCACTTT
size: few; V: TRBV28; J: TRBJ1-1; D: -; CDR3: CASRLTGQAEAFF; DNA: TGTGCCAGCAGGTTAACGGGGCAAGCTGAAGCTTTCTTT
size: -; V: TRBV5-1; J: TRBJ2-7; D: -; CDR3: CASSLSDLRSEQYF; DNA: TGCGCCAGCAGCTTGTCAGATTTGAGGTCCGAGCAGTACTTC
size: -; V: TRBV7-2; J: TRBJ2-7; D: -; CDR3: CASSPQGGSEQYF; DNA: TGTGCCAGCAGCCCCCAGGGGGGTTCCGAGCAGTACTTC
size: once; V: TRBV6-1; J: TRBJ1-5; D: -; CDR3: CASLKYSNQPQHF; DNA: TGTGCCAGCCTAAAGTATAGCAATCAGCCCCAGCATTTT